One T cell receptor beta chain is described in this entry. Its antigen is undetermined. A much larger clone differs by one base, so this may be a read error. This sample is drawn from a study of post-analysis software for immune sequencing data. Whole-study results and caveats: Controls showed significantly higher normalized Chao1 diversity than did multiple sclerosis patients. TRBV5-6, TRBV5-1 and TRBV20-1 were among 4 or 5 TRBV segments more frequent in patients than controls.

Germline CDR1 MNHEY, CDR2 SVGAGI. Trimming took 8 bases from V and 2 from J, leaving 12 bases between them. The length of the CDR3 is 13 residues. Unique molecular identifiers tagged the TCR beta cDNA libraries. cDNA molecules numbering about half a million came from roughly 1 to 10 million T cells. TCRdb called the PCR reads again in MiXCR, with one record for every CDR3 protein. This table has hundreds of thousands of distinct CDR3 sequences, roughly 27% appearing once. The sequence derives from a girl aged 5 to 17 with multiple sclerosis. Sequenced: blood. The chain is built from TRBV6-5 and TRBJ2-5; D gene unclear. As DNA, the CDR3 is TGTGCCAGCTCGGGCGAGGAACAAGAGACCCAGTACTTC. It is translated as CASSGEEQETQYF.